This entry lists 26 T cell receptor beta chains sequenced from one sample in a study of OX40 agonist ivuxolimab in advanced cancers. Assay: immunoSEQ multiplex PCR; the TCRdb copy retains only in-frame clones and omits some. Of approximately 74,000 clones listed, roughly 86% are singletons. The sample consisted of CD4+ or CD8+ T cells sorted from blood, taken in a trial of the OX40 agonist ivuxolimab. These receptors were collected from an adult with an advanced solid tumor such as melanoma, head and neck, liver or kidney cancer.

V gene TRBV19 combines with J gene TRBJ1-6, with 9 bases matching TRBD1. The CDR3 totals 15 residues. Trimming took 7 bases from V and 7 from J; bases not matched to a gene: 8. Germline CDR1 and CDR2: LNHDA and SQIVND (reference sequence). CDR3 nucleotide sequence: TGTGCCAGTACCGCGGACAGGGGCTGGAATTCACCCCTCCACTTT. It is translated as CASTADRGWNSPLHF.

This chain links TRBV5-1 with TRBJ1-1, with a tentative D call TRBD1 (5 bases). Per the germline V gene, CDR1 is SGHRS and CDR2 is YFSETQ. With 4 bases removed from V and 5 bases from J, the gap between germline ends came to 12 bases. The CDR3 extends over 13 amino acids. CDR3 sequence reads: CASSNTQATEAFF. The CDR3 nucleotides are TGCGCCAGCAGCAACACACAGGCGACTGAAGCTTTCTTT.

This chain connects TRBV25-1 to TRBJ2-5, with TRBD2 identical over 11 bases. The germline CDR1 and CDR2 sequences are MGHDK and SYGVNS. Trimming removed 6 bases from V and 4 bases from J; junction bases left unmatched: 10. This CDR3 is built from 16 residues. The CDR3, as DNA: TGTGCCAGCAGCCACGGATCTAGCGGGAGGTTAGAGACCCAGTACTTC. Its protein product is CASSHGSSGRLETQYF.

This chain connects TRBV11-1 to TRBJ2-5, with D perhaps matching TRBD1 (6 bases). The CDR3 spans 13 residues. V lost 5 bases to trimming and J lost 3 bases, with 10 bases between them. Germline V gives CDR1 SGHAT, CDR2 FQDESV (reference sequence). This CDR3 reads CASSRHREETQYF. CDR3 nucleotide sequence: TGTGCCAGCAGCCGTCACAGGGAAGAGACCCAGTACTTC.

The chain links TRBV9 to TRBJ2-6, with no clear D. This CDR3 is built from 14 residues. The V end lost 1 base, the J end lost 1 base, and 3 bases lay between the germline ends. CDR1 is SGDLS and CDR2 is YYNGEE in the germline V gene. The CDR3 bases are TGTGCCAGCAGCGTAATTTCTGGGGCCAACGTCCTGACTTTC. As protein: CASSVISGANVLTF.

Regarding this clone: In the same sample, other DNA sequences code for this CDR3. The V call is TRBV7-2, the J call TRBJ1-5; 9 nucleotides agree with TRBD1. This CDR3 region has 13 residues. Germline V lookup: CDR1 SGHTA, CDR2 FQGNSA. The trim removed 5 bases at V and 7 bases at J, leaving 3 bases unmatched. CDR3 loop: CASSQGTGQPQHF. DNA for the CDR3: TGTGCCAGCAGCCAGGGGACAGGGCAGCCCCAGCATTTT.

The rearrangement joins TRBV2 to TRBJ1-3; no reliable D call. V lost 1 base to trimming and J lost 6 bases, with 10 bases between them. The CDR3 consists of 14 residues. Germline loops: CDR1 SNHLY, CDR2 FYNNEI. The CDR3 here is CASSEGPLPNTIYF. The CDR3 coding sequence is TGTGCCAGCAGTGAAGGTCCGTTGCCAAACACCATATATTTT.

This chain joins TRBV19 and TRBJ2-1; 11 bases agree with TRBD1. V lost 7 bases to trimming and J lost 8 bases; unmatched junction nucleotides: 10. Per germline, CDR1 LNHDA and CDR2 SQIVND (reference sequence). This CDR3 region has 15 residues. The CDR3 spells CASILRGTGGDEQFF. Written as DNA, the CDR3 is TGTGCCAGTATCCTACGAGGGACAGGGGGAGATGAGCAGTTCTTC. The full variable domain, its missing parts supplied by reference TRBV19 and TRBJ2-1, is DGGITQSPKYLFRKEGQNVTLSCEQNLNHDAMYWYRQDPGQGLRLIYYSQIVNDFQKGDIAEGYSVSREKKESFPLTVTSAQKNPTAFYLCASILRGTGGDEQFFGPGTRLTVL.

The chain is built from TRBV7-6 and TRBJ2-7, with 9 bases matching TRBD1. The CDR3 spans 15 residues. After removal of 0 bases from V and 4 bases from J, the junction contained 4 bases not matched to a gene. Looked up from germline, CDR1 is SGHVS and CDR2 is FNYEAQ. The CDR3 reads CASSLAGQGSYEQYF. Here the CDR3 DNA reads TGTGCCAGCAGCTTAGCGGGACAGGGATCGTACGAGCAGTACTTC. Together with reference TRBV7-6 and TRBJ2-7, the CDR3 gives the full variable domain: GAGVSQSPRYKVTKRGQDVALRCDPISGHVSLYWYRQALGQGPEFLTYFNYEAQQDKSGLPNDRFSAERPEGSISTLTIQRTEQRDSAMYRCASSLAGQGSYEQYFGPGTRLTVT.

The table lists this clone with a count of one. This chain joins TRBV18 and TRBJ1-2, with a possible D match to TRBD1 (5 bases). This CDR3 contains 14 residues. Between the trimmed V and J ends, which lost 0 bases and 5 bases, there was a span of 10 bases. CDR1 and CDR2 from the germline V gene are KGHSH and LQKENI. The CDR3, as DNA: TGTGCCAGCTCACCACCGACAGACCTTTATGGCTACACCTTC. Its protein product is CASSPPTDLYGYTF.

CDR3 in amino acids: CASSLPTVNTGELFF. In DNA, the CDR3 is TGTGCCAGCAGCCTGCCGACGGTAAACACCGGGGAGCTGTTTTTT. The genes are TRBV7-2 and TRBJ2-2; no clear D. With 5 bases removed from V and 2 bases from J, the gap between germline ends came to 12 bases. CDR3 length equals 15 residues. The germline gives CDR1 SGHTA, CDR2 FQGNSA.

The chain couples TRBV7-3 to TRBJ1-1, with TRBD1 identical over 8 bases. The CDR3 totals 13 residues. Germline V gene sequence: CDR1 SGHTA, CDR2 FQGTGA. With 7 bases clipped from V and 4 bases from J, the junction kept 5 bases outside the gene matches. The CDR3 DNA is TGTGCCAGCACCTCAGGACAGGGCACTGAAGCTTTCTTT. Its translation: CASTSGQGTEAFF.

The chain has TRBV6-5 and TRBJ2-2; 12 bases match TRBD2. CDR1 and CDR2 (germline): MNHEY, SVGAGI. Germline trimming cut 6 bases from V and 7 bases from J; bases unmatched to any gene: 3. The CDR3 spans 14 residues. The DNA of the CDR3 is TGTGCCAGCAGCCTGGGACTAGCGGGCGGGGAGCTGTTTTTT. It specifies CASSLGLAGGELFF.

The J gene is TRBJ2-5, the V gene TRBV5-1; no reliable D call. Trimming removed 0 bases from V and 4 bases from J, with 7 bases in between. CDR3 length equals 13 residues. Germline lookup yields CDR1 SGHRS and CDR2 YFSETQ. The DNA for the CDR3 is TGCGCCAGCAGCTTGGACGGACCAGAGACCCAGTACTTC. Its translation is CASSLDGPETQYF.

The CDR3, as DNA: TGTGCCAGCAGCTTCGAGGGTAGGGGGGCTTTCTTT. This encodes CASSFEGRGAFF. The chain links TRBV7-9 to TRBJ1-1, with TRBD1 as a possible D gene (6 bases). Germline lookup yields CDR1 SEHNR and CDR2 FQNEAQ (reference sequence). The CDR3 runs 12 residues. The V end was cut by 3 bases, the J end by 11 bases, with 13 bases between.

This clone turned up a few times. Additional DNA sequences in this sample encode the identical CDR3. The V call is TRBV18, the J call TRBJ1-1; D is uncertain. V dropped 4 bases and J dropped 7 bases, with 10 bases sitting between them. This CDR3 is built from 12 residues. CDR1 and CDR2 from the germline V gene are KGHSH and LQKENI. The CDR3 DNA is TGTGCCAGCTCACGGACGGACGGTGAAGCTTTCTTT. Amino acids: CASSRTDGEAFF.

The chain combines TRBV10-3 with TRBJ2-5; TRBD1 matches at 8 bases. Germline-derived CDR1 and CDR2 are ENHRY and SYGVKD. The CDR3 consists of 12 residues. With V trimmed by 9 bases and J by 2 bases, 2 bases remained unmatched. CDR3 region: CAMGDRQETQYF. The CDR3 nucleotides read TGTGCCATGGGGGACAGGCAAGAGACCCAGTACTTC.

This chain joins TRBV5-8 and TRBJ1-4; 7 positions match TRBD1. The CDR3 loop spans 14 amino acids. Trimming cost V 6 bases and J 4 bases; bases outside gene matches: 6. From germline, CDR1 is SGHTS and CDR2 YDEGEE. CDR3 bases: TGTGCCAGCACCTTCGGGACAGTTAATGAAAAACTGTTTTTT. Its translation is CASTFGTVNEKLFF.

This rearrangement joins TRBV7-8 to TRBJ2-1; D assignment may be TRBD1 or TRBD2 (5 bases each). Germline CDR1 is SGHVS and CDR2 is FQNEAQ. The length of the CDR3 is 14 residues. V shed 5 bases and J shed 9 bases, with 17 bases lying between them. The CDR3 nucleotides read TGTGCCAGCAGCCGAGGGGCAGGGCGGAGTGAGCAGTTCTTC. Amino acid sequence: CASSRGAGRSEQFF.

The table lists this clone with a count of one. This chain uses TRBV20-1 with TRBJ2-7; D is possibly TRBD2 (6 bases). The V end was cut by 6 bases, the J end by 3 bases, with 9 bases between. CDR3 length: 11 amino acids. Germline CDR1 and CDR2: DFQATT and SNEGSKA (reference sequence). CDR3 protein: CSAGGRYEQYF. DNA of the CDR3: TGCAGTGCGGGGGGACGCTACGAGCAGTACTTC.

The V call is TRBV28, the J call TRBJ2-2; 11 positions agree with TRBD2. V gave up 6 bases and J gave up 5 bases; unmatched junction bases: 14. CDR3 length equals 18 residues. Germline V gene lookup returns CDR1 MDHEN and CDR2 SYDVKM. For the CDR3, the DNA is TGTGCCAGCAGCTCCCAAGGACTAGCGGGCCAAAATACCGGGGAGCTGTTTTTT. Translation: CASSSQGLAGQNTGELFF.

This clone showed up just a few times. The gene calls are TRBV6-1 and TRBJ1-1; D is unclear. V lost 5 bases and J lost 7, with 11 bases in between. The CDR3 totals 12 residues. From germline, CDR1 is MNHNS and CDR2 SASEGT. This CDR3 is CASSLLSREAFF. The CDR3 coding sequence is TGTGCCAGCAGTTTACTCAGTCGTGAAGCTTTCTTT.

This clone has a single count. The chain carries TRBV7-9 and TRBJ1-2; TRBD1 matches 7 bases. This CDR3 has 14 residues. J lost 2 bases, V lost 1 base, and 1 base had no gene match. From germline, CDR1 is SEHNR and CDR2 FQNEAQ (reference sequence). The CDR3 reads CASSLDRGNYGYTF. The CDR3 DNA follows: TGTGCCAGCAGCTTAGACAGGGGAAACTATGGCTACACCTTC.

V gene TRBV6-1 combines with J gene TRBJ1-5; D is unclear. Germline lookup yields CDR1 MNHNS and CDR2 SASEGT. V was pared by 0 bases and J by 3 bases, with 6 bases between. The CDR3 has 14 residues. CDR3 loop: CASSEAPVNQPQHF. CDR3 bases: TGTGCCAGCAGTGAAGCGCCTGTCAATCAGCCCCAGCATTTT.

This chain connects TRBV7-2 to TRBJ2-1; possible D gene TRBD1, 6 bases. V lost 1 base, J lost 2 bases, and 12 bases lay in between. The length of the CDR3 is 16 residues. The germline gives CDR1 SGHTA, CDR2 FQGNSA. CDR3 bases: TGTGCCAGCAGCTTAGTCTCAGGACAGACCTACAATGAGCAGTTCTTC. Protein: CASSLVSGQTYNEQFF.

The V and J genes are TRBV5-4 and TRBJ1-1, with 8 bases identical to TRBD1. V lost 0 bases to trimming and J lost 5 bases; unmatched junction nucleotides: 6. Germline V gene sequence: CDR1 SGHNT, CDR2 YYREEE (reference sequence). The CDR3 length is 15 residues. CDR3: CASSLASRGHTEAFF. The CDR3 region has the DNA TGTGCCAGCAGCTTGGCGAGCAGGGGGCATACTGAAGCTTTCTTT.